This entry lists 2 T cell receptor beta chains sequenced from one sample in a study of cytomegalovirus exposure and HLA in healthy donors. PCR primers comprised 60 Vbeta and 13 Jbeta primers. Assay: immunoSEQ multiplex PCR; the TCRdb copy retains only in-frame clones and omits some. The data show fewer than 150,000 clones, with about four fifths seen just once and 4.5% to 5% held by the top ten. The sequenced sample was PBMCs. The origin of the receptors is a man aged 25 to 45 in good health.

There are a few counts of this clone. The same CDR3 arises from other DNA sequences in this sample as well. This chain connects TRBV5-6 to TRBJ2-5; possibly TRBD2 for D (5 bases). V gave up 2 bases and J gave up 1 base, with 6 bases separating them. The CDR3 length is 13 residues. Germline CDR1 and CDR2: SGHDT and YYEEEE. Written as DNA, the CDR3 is TGTGCCAGCAGCTTACGGGGCCAAGAGACCCAGTACTTC. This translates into CASSLRGQETQYF.

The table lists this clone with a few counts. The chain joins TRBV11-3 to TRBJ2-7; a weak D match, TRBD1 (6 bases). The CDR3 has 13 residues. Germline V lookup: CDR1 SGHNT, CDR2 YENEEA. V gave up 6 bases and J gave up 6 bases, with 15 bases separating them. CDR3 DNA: TGTGCCAGCAGGAAGGCAGGGGCGGGCGAGCAGTACTTC. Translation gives CASRKAGAGEQYF. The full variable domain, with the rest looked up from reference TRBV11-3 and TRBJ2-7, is EAGVVQSPRYKIIEKKQPVAFWCNPISGHNTLYWYLQNLGQGPELLIRYENEEAVDDSQLPKDRFSAERLKGVDSTLKIQPAELGDSAVYLCASRKAGAGEQYFGPGTRLTVT.